This T cell receptor beta chain was found in a study of shared clonotypes between healthy human individuals. Study overall: Participating donors consisted of two women and a few men aged 18 to 49.

TCRdb keeps only in-frame clones here, not all; method: immunoSEQ multiplex PCR. The top ten clones hold about 1% of a sample with some 1.5 million clones, roughly 95% of them seen once. As for this clone: Its target is not known.

Notes on the study in general: Shared clonotypes: about 5.3% naive CD4, under 4% naive CD8, about 2.2% memory CD4, 0.4% memory CD8.

The sequencing sample was made of naive CD4+ T cells sorted from blood. Subset in this sample: CD45RA+ positively selected. The receptor's source is a man in his thirties or forties in good health.

The CDR3 loop reads CASSLGGGISGYTF. CDR3 in DNA: TGTGCCAGCAGTTTAGGAGGAGGGATCAGCGGCTACACCTTC. This chain connects TRBV28 to TRBJ1-2, with D uncertain. The length of the CDR3 is 14 residues. Trimming shortened V by 2 bases and J by 8 bases, and 15 bases separated the two germline ends. Germline lookup yields CDR1 MDHEN and CDR2 SYDVKM.